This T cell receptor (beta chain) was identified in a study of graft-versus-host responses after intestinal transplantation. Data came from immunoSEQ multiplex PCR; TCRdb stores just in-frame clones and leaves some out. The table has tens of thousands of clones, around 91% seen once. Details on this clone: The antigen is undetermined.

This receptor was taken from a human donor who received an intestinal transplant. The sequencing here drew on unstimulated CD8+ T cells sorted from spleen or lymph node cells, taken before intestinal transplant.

CDR3 in DNA: TGTGCCAGCAGCTTGTTTGGGGCCCCCTCTGGAAACACCATATATTTT. Its translation is CASSLFGAPSGNTIYF. The V gene is TRBV5-4, the J gene TRBJ1-3, with D possibly matching TRBD1 (5 bases). Trimming left V 1 base short and J 0 bases short, with 11 bases between. Per the germline V gene, CDR1 is SGHNT and CDR2 is YYREEE (reference sequence). The CDR3 covers 16 residues.